The entry below describes one TCR beta chain. This sample was taken from a study of blood T cell repertoires in COVID-19. The V and J ends lost 0 bases and 8 bases respectively, with 8 bases between them. The length of the CDR3 is 13 residues. CDR1 is SGDLS and CDR2 is YYNGEE in the germline V gene. In the original processing: Scientists estimated how many nucleated cells there were by amplifying reference gene primers. Data came from immunoSEQ multiplex PCR; TCRdb stores just in-frame clones and leaves some out. V and J calls and clone size are those listed in that table; D and trimming were worked out from the DNA. Here the sample spans roughly 250,000 clones, 88% being singletons.

The specimen sequenced was peripheral blood. The chain uses TRBV9 and TRBJ1-4; no clear D gene. This receptor was taken from a woman in her thirties or forties who had recovered from COVID-19. The CDR3 region is CASSVDGREKLFF. Here the CDR3 DNA reads TGTGCCAGCAGCGTAGACGGTCGGGAAAAACTGTTTTTT.